These 16 T cell receptor beta chains were all obtained from the same sample, sequenced in a study of blood T cell repertoires in COVID-19 (TCRdb year 2020). Libraries were made using the immunoSEQ multiplex PCR assay. This is the immuneACCESS table as TCRdb keeps it, with only in-frame sequences that have V and J called. A part of the clones is gone; compared with another copy, unresolved V genes explain less than half, and the rest is unexplained. This sample holds about 380,000 clones; about 88% were observed only once. The leading ten clones occupy more than 0.95% of the sample. The sample taken for sequencing was PBMCs or T cells enriched from blood (not recorded which). All receptors come from a woman aged 18-35 years who had recovered from COVID-19.

The V gene is TRBV19, the J gene TRBJ1-1; D call uncertain. Germline V gene lookup returns CDR1 LNHDA and CDR2 SQIVND (reference sequence). Deletions cut 3 bases from V and 2 bases from J, with 13 bases between. The CDR3 spans 15 residues. DNA for the CDR3: TGTGCCAGTAGTATCCCACGGGTTACAAACACTGAAGCTTTCTTT. Its protein is CASSIPRVTNTEAFF. Combining the CDR3 with reference TRBV19 and TRBJ1-1 gives the whole variable domain DGGITQSPKYLFRKEGQNVTLSCEQNLNHDAMYWYRQDPGQGLRLIYYSQIVNDFQKGDIAEGYSVSREKKESFPLTVTSAQKNPTAFYLCASSIPRVTNTEAFFGQGTRLTVV.

This chain joins TRBV24-1 and TRBJ1-6, with TRBD1 matching over 7 bases. The CDR3 runs 13 residues. Germline assignment: CDR1 KGHDR and CDR2 SFDVKD. The ends lost 6 bases at V and 9 bases at J; junction bases unmatched: 4. This CDR3 is CATSRDRRSPLHF. The CDR3 DNA reads TGTGCCACCAGTCGGGACAGACGTTCACCCCTCCACTTT.

This chain joins TRBV6-5 and TRBJ1-2, with D unclear. There are 11 residues in the CDR3. V lost 8 bases to trimming and J lost 7 bases, with 11 bases between them. Germline CDR1 MNHEY, CDR2 SVGAGI. The chain's CDR3 is CASHAYSGYTF. CDR3 nucleotide sequence: TGTGCCAGCCATGCCTATAGTGGCTACACCTTC.

This chain links TRBV4-1 with TRBJ1-3, with a possible D match to TRBD1 (5 bases). The CDR3 is 20 residues long. V lost 2 bases and J lost 4, with 27 bases in between. The germline V gene encodes CDR1 MGHRA and CDR2 YSYEKL. CDR3 coding DNA: TGCGCCAGCAGCCAACCGAGAATGAGGGACTCAAAAGGCAGGGGAAACACCATATATTTT. It yields the protein CASSQPRMRDSKGRGNTIYF.

The J gene is TRBJ2-1, the V gene TRBV12-5; D not certain. Trimming removed 1 base from V and 0 bases from J, with 4 bases in between. The CDR3 covers 14 residues. Germline-derived CDR1 and CDR2 are LGHNT and FRNRAP. The chain's CDR3 is CASGLDLSYNEQFF. In DNA form, the CDR3 reads TGTGCTAGTGGTTTGGATCTCTCCTACAATGAGCAGTTCTTC.

The chain carries TRBV5-6 and TRBJ2-3, with 7 bases aligning to TRBD2. The CDR3 runs 16 residues. Germline trimming cut 2 bases from V and 1 base from J; bases unmatched to any gene: 7. In germline, CDR1 is SGHDT, CDR2 YYEEEE. The CDR3 DNA is TGTGCCAGCAGCTTCAATGGCGGGGGACGCACAGATACGCAGTATTTT. This translates into CASSFNGGGRTDTQYF.

This clone was picked up a small number of times. The chain has TRBV25-1 and TRBJ1-2; 11 nucleotides agree with TRBD1. Germline V gene data show CDR1 as MGHDK and CDR2 as SYGVNS. V lost 2 bases to trimming and J lost 6 bases; unmatched junction nucleotides: 5. The CDR3 loop spans 15 amino acids. In nucleotides, the CDR3 is TGTGCCAGCAGTGAAGGGGGGACAGGGGGAAATGGCTACACCTTC. It yields the protein CASSEGGTGGNGYTF.

This clone was seen more than once but under ten times. The V call is TRBV4-2, the J call TRBJ2-5, with 7 nucleotides matching TRBD1. The germline V gene encodes CDR1 LGHNA and CDR2 YNFKEQ. The CDR3 has 14 amino acids. The V segment lost 2 bases and the J segment 7 bases; nucleotides outside the gene matches: 7. CDR3 DNA: TGTGCCAGCAGCCAAATACAGGGGAGTCGGACCCAGTACTTC. Its protein product is CASSQIQGSRTQYF.

The V and J genes are TRBV4-2 and TRBJ1-1; a possible D gene is TRBD1 (6 bases). Germline V CDR1 and CDR2: LGHNA, YNFKEQ. The CDR3 loop spans 14 amino acids. V shed 6 bases and J shed 0 bases, with 11 bases lying between them. CDR3 sequence reads: CASSIGQLNTEAFF. Written as DNA, the CDR3 is TGTGCCAGCAGTATAGGACAGTTGAACACTGAAGCTTTCTTT.

The chain joins TRBV5-5 to TRBJ2-1; possible D gene TRBD2, 5 bases. Deletions cut 2 bases from V and 9 bases from J, with 12 bases between. Per the germline V gene, CDR1 is SGHKS and CDR2 is YYEKEE (reference sequence). The CDR3 extends over 13 amino acids. The CDR3 bases are TGTGCCAGCAGCTTATCTTTCGGGGTTGAGCAGTTCTTC. Translated, it gives CASSLSFGVEQFF.

The chain combines TRBV5-4 with TRBJ1-1, with D unresolved. V was cut by 2 bases and J by 0 bases, with 11 bases left in between. The CDR3 covers 15 residues. CDR1 SGHNT and CDR2 YYREEE come from the germline V gene (reference sequence). DNA for the CDR3: TGTGCCAGCAGCTTCGGTGCGAGCGTGAACACTGAAGCTTTCTTT. Its translation is CASSFGASVNTEAFF.

Concerning this clone itself: An end of the junction does not agree with germline; a read error may underlie this. This sequence joins TRBV9 and TRBJ1-3; tentatively, D is TRBD1 (5 bases). Germline V gene lookup returns CDR1 SGDLS and CDR2 YYNGEE. CDR3 size: 14 residues. CDR3 in DNA: TGTGCCAGCAGTCTGGAGGGGACTGGAACCACCATATATTTT. It yields the protein CASSLEGTGTTIYF.

The chain combines TRBV5-8 with TRBJ1-2; D ambiguous. CDR1 is SGHTS and CDR2 is YDEGEE in the germline V gene. Trimming shortened V by 0 bases and J by 2 bases, and 5 bases separated the two germline ends. The length of the CDR3 is 13 residues. DNA of the CDR3: TGTGCCAGCAGCTTGGGCGGGAACTATGGCTACACCTTC. It translates to CASSLGGNYGYTF.

V gene TRBV9 combines with J gene TRBJ1-2; D uncertain. Germline V gene data show CDR1 as SGDLS and CDR2 as YYNGEE. The CDR3 is made up of 16 amino acids. V was trimmed by 3 bases and J by 8 bases, leaving 23 bases between them. CDR3 region: CASSAAGGKGMYGYTF. The CDR3 DNA sequence: TGTGCCAGCAGCGCCGCGGGCGGAAAGGGAATGTACGGCTACACCTTC.

The CDR3 sequence: CASSQAQGSSYNEQFF. DNA of the CDR3: TGCGCCAGCAGCCAAGCCCAGGGGAGCTCCTACAATGAGCAGTTCTTC. V usage is TRBV4-1 and J usage is TRBJ2-1, with a weak D call TRBD1 (6 bases). Trimming cost V 1 base and J 0 bases, with 10 bases left between them. Germline assignment: CDR1 MGHRA and CDR2 YSYEKL. The CDR3 covers 16 residues.

This clone showed up just once. The CDR3: CASSRPAAVDAADTGELFF. The CDR3 DNA follows: TGTGCCAGCAGCCGCCCCGCAGCGGTTGACGCGGCGGACACCGGGGAGCTGTTTTTT. This sequence joins TRBV6-2 or TRBV6-3 and TRBJ2-2, with D possibly TRBD2 on 5 matching bases. There are 19 residues in the CDR3. Trimming left V 6 bases short and J 3 bases short, with 26 bases between. Germline V gives CDR1 MNHEY, CDR2 SVGEGT.